The next 26 T cell receptor beta chains were all read from a single sample in a study of beta chain features in type 1 diabetes. Their antigens are not known. Whole-study results and caveats: When Type 1 diabetes patients were examined, their TCRB CDR3s proved moderately but significantly shorter in all four CD4+ subsets.

The whole isolated RNA underwent reverse transcription, so sequencing captured expressed TCRB transcripts. Clones were sequenced by immunoSEQ multiplex PCR, and TCRdb holds only the in-frame ones, with some missing. The table shows around 120,000 clones, with 15% to 20% occurring only once. Sequencing was performed on central memory CD4+ T cells from blood. The receptors come from a man younger than 35 with type 1 diabetes.

This clone was recorded many times. The chain employs TRBV19 and TRBJ2-1, with 7 bases lining up with TRBD1. The germline V gene encodes CDR1 LNHDA and CDR2 SQIVND (reference sequence). The CDR3 length is 15 residues. The junction had 7 bases not matched to a gene; V was cut back by 3 bases and J by 5 bases. Written as DNA, the CDR3 is TGTGCCAGTAGTATTATGGGACAGATCCACAATGAGCAGTTCTTC. This translates into CASSIMGQIHNEQFF.

The chain combines TRBV2 with TRBJ1-5, with D possibly TRBD1 on 5 matching bases. V lost 6 bases and J lost 3, with 12 bases in between. Germline loops: CDR1 SNHLY, CDR2 FYNNEI. The CDR3 is 14 residues long. The CDR3 DNA follows: TGTGCCAGCAGAGCCGCCGGGACCAATCAGCCCCAGCATTTT. This gives the protein CASRAAGTNQPQHF.

The chain is built from TRBV6-6 and TRBJ1-2, with 7 positions matching TRBD1. The CDR3 spans 16 residues. J was trimmed by 1 base and V by 10 bases; bases with no gene match: 15. The V gene's germline CDR1 is MNHNY and CDR2 SVGAGI (reference sequence). CDR3 DNA sequence: TGTGCCACCTCACGACGGGACAGACGCCGTAACTATGGCTACACCTTC. This gives the protein CATSRRDRRRNYGYTF.

A few counts support this clone. V usage is TRBV2 and J usage is TRBJ2-1; no firm D call. The germline gives CDR1 SNHLY, CDR2 FYNNEI. The CDR3 runs to 15 residues. The V end was cut by 6 bases, the J end by 0 bases, with 12 bases between. For the CDR3, the DNA is TGTGCCAGCAGCGAGTCCCAGAGCTCCTACAATGAGCAGTTCTTC. Protein product: CASSESQSSYNEQFF. Based on the CDR3 plus reference TRBV2 and TRBJ2-1, the full variable domain is EPEVTQTPSHQVTQMGQEVILRCVPISNHLYFYWYRQILGQKVEFLVSFYNNEISEKSEIFDDQFSVERPDGSNFTLKIRSTKLEDSAMYFCASSESQSSYNEQFFGPGTRLTVL.

The rearrangement links TRBV19 to TRBJ1-5, with TRBD1 as a possible D gene (6 bases). Germline V CDR1 and CDR2: LNHDA, SQIVND (reference sequence). This CDR3 has 14 residues. Trimming shortened V by 7 bases and J by 3 bases, and 13 bases separated the two germline ends. Here the CDR3 reads CASTNGQSNQPQHF. The CDR3 coding sequence is TGTGCCAGTACCAACGGACAGTCCAATCAGCCCCAGCATTTT.

The V call is TRBV30, the J call TRBJ2-5, with a weak D call TRBD1 (6 bases). This CDR3 has 11 amino acids. The V end lost 5 bases, the J end lost 4 bases, and 8 bases lay between the germline ends. CDR1 and CDR2 (germline): GTSNPN, SVGIG (reference sequence). The DNA for the CDR3 is TGTGCCTGGGGGGGCTTAGAGACCCAGTACTTC. This sequence encodes CAWGGLETQYF.

The chain is built from TRBV2 and TRBJ1-4; D remains unclear. The CDR3 has 11 residues. CDR1 and CDR2 (germline): SNHLY, FYNNEI. V was trimmed by 2 bases and J by 7 bases, leaving 2 bases between them. DNA for the CDR3: TGTGCCAGCAGTGAATTTGAAAAACTGTTTTTT. It is translated as CASSEFEKLFF.

The sample holds a few counts of this clone. CDR3 region: CASSVDGGTNYGYTF. The CDR3 coding sequence is TGTGCCAGCAGCGTAGACGGCGGTACTAACTATGGCTACACCTTC. V gene TRBV9 combines with J gene TRBJ1-2, with no clear D. Trimming pared 0 bases from V and 0 bases from J, leaving 9 bases between. Per the germline V gene, CDR1 is SGDLS and CDR2 is YYNGEE. The CDR3 totals 15 residues.

A few counts support this clone. The V gene is TRBV18, the J gene TRBJ2-1; TRBD2 agrees at 13 bases. Germline V gene data show CDR1 as KGHSH and CDR2 as LQKENI. The junction had 7 bases not matched to a gene; V was cut back by 3 bases and J by 5 bases. The CDR3 is 17 residues long. CDR3 protein: CASSPTTSGGENNEQFF. CDR3 nucleotide sequence: TGTGCCAGCTCACCTACCACTAGCGGGGGGGAGAACAATGAGCAGTTCTTC.

The chain recombines TRBV23-1 with TRBJ1-2; possibly TRBD1 for D (6 bases). TRBV23-1 is designated an ORF whose function remains uncertain. CDR3 length: 11 residues. V lost 8 bases and J lost 6, with 10 bases in between. The CDR3 sequence is CASGRGDGYTF. DNA of the CDR3: TGCGCCAGCGGGAGGGGGGATGGCTACACCTTC.

The chain has TRBV28 and TRBJ1-1, with TRBD1 identical over 8 bases. This CDR3 spans 15 amino acids. Trimming took 8 bases from V and 1 from J; bases not matched to a gene: 9. CDR1 is MDHEN, CDR2 SYDVKM, per germline. In nucleotides, the CDR3 is TGTGCCAGCCCGTCGAGGACAGGGACGAACACTGAAGCTTTCTTT. It is translated as CASPSRTGTNTEAFF.

This clone is medium-sized (0.01 to 0.1%) by share. The rearrangement joins TRBV29-1 to TRBJ2-1; D not resolved. The CDR3 is made up of 13 amino acids. V lost 6 bases and J 0 bases, leaving 9 bases between the germline ends. Germline V gene sequence: CDR1 SQVTM, CDR2 ANQGSEA. This chain's CDR3 is CSVDNFSYNEQFF. DNA of the CDR3: TGCAGCGTCGACAACTTCTCCTACAATGAGCAGTTCTTC.

J is TRBJ1-1 and V is TRBV6-1; no reliable D call. V gave up 7 bases and J gave up 7 bases, with 16 bases separating them. CDR1 and CDR2 from the germline V gene are MNHNS and SASEGT. The CDR3 sequence is 13 residues long. CDR3: CASTLWWSSEAFF. The CDR3 coding sequence is TGTGCCAGCACCCTGTGGTGGTCGAGTGAAGCTTTCTTT.

This clone was counted a few times. CDR3 DNA: TGTGCCTGGAGCACAGGGGCCCCATACGAGCAGTACTTC. The encoded protein is CAWSTGAPYEQYF. This chain links TRBV30 with TRBJ2-7; 7 positions agree with TRBD1. V trimming: 3 bases; J trimming: 4 bases; junction bases outside the gene matches: 6. CDR1 and CDR2 (germline): GTSNPN, SVGIG (reference sequence). The CDR3 consists of 13 residues. The variable domain in full, completed from reference TRBV30 and TRBJ2-7, reads SQTIHQWPATLVQPVGSPLSLECTVEGTSNPNLYWYRQAAGRGLQLLFYSVGIGQISSEVPQNLSASRPQDRQFILSSKKLLLSDSGFYLCAWSTGAPYEQYFGPGTRLTVT.

The chain links TRBV6-1 to TRBJ1-2; 9 bases align to TRBD1. Germline loops: CDR1 MNHNS, CDR2 SASEGT. The CDR3 contains 12 residues. The DNA of the CDR3 is TGTGCTTCACAGGGGGCCGACTATGGCTACACCTTC. Encoded protein: CASQGADYGYTF.

The V gene is TRBV7-2, the J gene TRBJ2-5, with TRBD2 identical over 9 bases. This CDR3 contains 14 residues. V gave up 4 bases and J gave up 5 bases; unmatched junction bases: 5. The germline V gene encodes CDR1 SGHTA and CDR2 FQGNSA. Here the CDR3 reads CASSSAGGMETQYF. The CDR3 coding sequence is TGTGCCAGCAGCTCTGCGGGAGGGATGGAGACCCAGTACTTC.

This clone was detected a few times. The rearrangement uses TRBV9 and TRBJ1-5; 10 bases map to TRBD1. The V and J ends lost 0 bases and 2 bases, in that order; junction bases with no gene match: 8. The CDR3 has 18 residues. Germline loops: CDR1 SGDLS, CDR2 YYNGEE. DNA of the CDR3: TGTGCCAGCAGCGTAGTGGGGACAGGGGAGAGGGGCAATCAGCCCCAGCATTTT. This encodes CASSVVGTGERGNQPQHF.

V usage is TRBV6-5 and J usage is TRBJ1-6, with D perhaps TRBD1 (5 bases). CDR1 MNHEY and CDR2 SVGAGI come from the germline V gene. Trimming stripped 5 bases from V and 10 bases from J, with 15 bases between. The length of the CDR3 is 14 residues. The CDR3 DNA follows: TGTGCCAGCAGTCCCCGGACACAGCCCTCACCCCTCCACTTT. Its protein is CASSPRTQPSPLHF.

This clone showed up just a few times. The rearrangement joins TRBV7-9 to TRBJ1-2, with D hard to call. V dropped 5 bases and J dropped 7 bases, with 17 bases sitting between them. The CDR3 is 14 amino acids. Germline assignment: CDR1 SEHNR and CDR2 FQNEAQ (reference sequence). CDR3 nucleotides: TGTGCCAGCAGCACAAGCCAAGATTCGGGTGGCTACACCTTC. This sequence encodes CASSTSQDSGGYTF.

The CDR3 DNA reads TGTGCCAGCTCCCGGGCCAGGAATGAAAAACTGTTTTTT. Translated: CASSRARNEKLFF. The rearrangement uses TRBV18 and TRBJ1-4, with D unresolved. The CDR3 spans 13 residues. Germline V lookup: CDR1 KGHSH, CDR2 LQKENI. Deletions cut 6 bases from V and 5 bases from J, with 10 bases between.

The chain recombines TRBV10-3 with TRBJ2-1; 12 bases map to TRBD2. There are 13 residues in the CDR3. CDR1 and CDR2 (germline): ENHRY, SYGVKD. With V trimmed by 8 bases and J by 7 bases, 3 bases remained unmatched. The CDR3 sequence: CAISGLAGNEQFF. The CDR3, as DNA: TGTGCCATCTCTGGACTAGCGGGGAATGAGCAGTTCTTC.

V usage is TRBV18 and J usage is TRBJ1-1; D call uncertain. The germline V and J ends were trimmed by 6 bases and 4 bases, with 18 bases remaining between them. CDR1 KGHSH and CDR2 LQKENI come from the germline V gene. The CDR3 is 15 residues long. The CDR3 coding sequence is TGTGCCAGCTCCCCAGGAGGATTAGGCGGCACTGAAGCTTTCTTT. Its translation: CASSPGGLGGTEAFF.

This clone was picked up a small number of times. The chain uses TRBV30 and TRBJ2-7; TRBD2 matches at 7 bases. CDR3 length: 13 residues. Germline CDR1 and CDR2: GTSNPN and SVGIG (reference sequence). J lost 3 bases, V lost 4 bases, and 6 bases had no gene match. The CDR3 nucleotides read TGTGCCTGGATGAGGGCGGGAGTCTACGAGCAGTACTTC. Translation gives CAWMRAGVYEQYF.

This clone turned up a few times. V and J are TRBV7-2 and TRBJ1-2; 7 nucleotides line up with TRBD1. The germline V gene encodes CDR1 SGHTA and CDR2 FQGNSA. The CDR3 covers 14 residues. Losses at the gene ends were 5 bases for V and 2 bases for J; bases not matched to a gene: 5. CDR3 residues: CASSQGTANYGYTF. The DNA for the CDR3 is TGTGCCAGCAGCCAAGGGACAGCGAACTATGGCTACACCTTC. Filled out from reference TRBV7-2 and TRBJ1-2, the complete variable domain reads GAGVSQSPSNKVTEKGKDVELRCDPISGHTALYWYRQSLGQGLEFLIYFQGNSAPDKSGLPSDRFSAERTGGSVSTLTIQRTQQEDSAVYLCASSQGTANYGYTFGSGTRLTVV.

This clone was picked up a small number of times. Germline and junction disagree at one end, which may indicate a read error. V and J are TRBV29-1 and TRBJ2-1; TRBD1 might be the D (5 bases). CDR3 size: 14 residues. Germline loops: CDR1 SQVTM, CDR2 ANQGSEA. The CDR3 loop is CSVSPRQGYNERFF. CDR3 sequence (DNA): TGCAGCGTTTCCCCGCGCCAGGGATACAATGAGCGGTTCTTC.

The V call is TRBV19, the J call TRBJ1-1, with D unclear. This CDR3 comprises 17 residues. V gave up 3 bases and J gave up 0 bases, with 17 bases separating them. Germline V gene lookup returns CDR1 LNHDA and CDR2 SQIVND (reference sequence). The DNA of the CDR3 is TGTGCCAGTAGTATCCTCTGGGCTCGAGTCATGAACACTGAAGCTTTCTTT. This codes for CASSILWARVMNTEAFF.